Listed here are 18 T cell receptor beta chains from one sample, sequenced in a study of prognosis after radiotherapy for stage I lung cancer. Using two-round multiplex PCR, the authors amplified TCR beta CDR3 from genomic DNA. Gene-specific primers for each TRBV and TRBJ gene drove first-round PCR. One entry per CDR3 protein, called by TCRdb with MiXCR from the multiplex PCR reads. The sample records over 15,000 distinct CDR3 sequences, less than 45% being singletons. The sample here was PBMCs, taken before or after stereotactic body radiation therapy (not recorded which). The receptor source for this set is a donor over 45 with non-small cell lung cancer.

On this clonotype itself: This CDR3 is missing its conserved last phenylalanine or tryptophan, likely due to a read error. The V and J genes are TRBV28 and TRBJ1-6; 7 bases are shared with TRBD1. V shed 7 bases and J 9 bases; nucleotides not matched to a gene: 12. Germline CDR1 and CDR2: MDHEN and SYDVKM. CDR3 size: 15 residues. CDR3 sequence: CASTESQGRSSPLHP. The CDR3 DNA is TGTGCCAGCACCGAATCACAGGGGCGGAGTTCACCCCTCCACCCT.

The chain links TRBV6-9 to TRBJ2-3, with D tentatively TRBD1 (5 bases). Germline CDR1 reads MNHGY; CDR2 reads SVAAGI. The CDR3 length is 14 residues. V was clipped by 3 bases and J by 2 bases, with 9 bases between them. CDR3 bases: TGTGCCAGCAGTTACATACAGGCCACAGATACGCAGTATTTT. Protein product: CASSYIQATDTQYF.

This clonotype was observed at least ten times. The chain recombines TRBV29-1 with TRBJ2-5, with D perhaps matching TRBD2 (5 bases). The V gene's germline CDR1 is SQVTM and CDR2 ANQGSEA. The length of the CDR3 is 11 residues. Trimming took off 6 bases at V and 6 bases at J, with 11 bases between the two ends. CDR3 coding DNA: TGCAGCGTCAATGAGGGCCAGACCCAGTACTTC. It codes for CSVNEGQTQYF. Variable domain in full (rest from reference TRBV29-1 and TRBJ2-5): SAVISQKPSRDICQRGTSLTIQCQVDSQVTMMFWYRQQPGQSLTLIATANQGSEATYESGFVIDKFPISRPNLTFSTLTVSNMSPEDSSIYLCSVNEGQTQYFGPGTRLLVL.

The CDR3 DNA reads as TGTGCCAGCAGCTTAAGGCAGGCTATCACAGATACGCAGTATTTT. Translated: CASSLRQAITDTQYF. The V gene is TRBV7-3, the J gene TRBJ2-3, with D unresolved. Trimming cost V 1 base and J 2 bases, with 10 bases left between them. The CDR3 length is 15 residues. The germline CDR1 and CDR2 sequences are SGHTA and FQGTGA.

V usage is TRBV7-2 and J usage is TRBJ2-5; 12 nucleotides agree with TRBD2. The CDR3 length is 16 residues. With 2 bases clipped from V and 4 bases from J, the junction kept 5 bases outside the gene matches. The germline gives CDR1 SGHTA, CDR2 FQGNSA. For the CDR3, the DNA is TGTGCCAGCAGCTTATTCCTAGCGGGGGGGGGAGAGACCCAGTACTTC. Translated: CASSLFLAGGGETQYF.

This clonotype was observed many times. V gene TRBV7-9 combines with J gene TRBJ2-2; D remains unclear. V lost 5 bases and J 4 bases, leaving 5 bases between the germline ends. The CDR3 runs 12 residues. CDR1 is SEHNR and CDR2 is FQNEAQ in the germline V gene (reference sequence). The CDR3 nucleotides read TGTGCCAGCAGCCTTAGCACCGGGGAGCTGTTTTTT. It codes for CASSLSTGELFF. The complete variable domain, with remaining parts taken from reference TRBV7-9 and TRBJ2-2, reads DTGVSQNPRHKITKRGQNVTFRCDPISEHNRLYWYRQTLGQGPEFLTYFQNEAQLEKSRLLSDRFSAERPKGSFSTLEIQRTEQGDSAMYLCASSLSTGELFFGEGSRLTVL.

The chain uses TRBV6-1 and TRBJ1-1, with 10 bases that match TRBD1. CDR1 is MNHNS, CDR2 SASEGT, per germline. Germline trimming cut 5 bases from V and 4 bases from J; bases unmatched to any gene: 10. CDR3 size: 16 residues. The CDR3 DNA reads as TGTGCCAGCAGTCAAGGGACAGGGGCCCTTTTCACTGAAGCTTTCTTT. This encodes CASSQGTGALFTEAFF.

This clonotype is medium-sized. The V gene is TRBV5-1, the J gene TRBJ2-7, with D uncertain. V was trimmed by 3 bases and J by 0 bases, leaving 13 bases between them. This CDR3 is 15 amino acids long. Per the germline V gene, CDR1 is SGHRS and CDR2 is YFSETQ. As DNA, the CDR3 is TGCGCCAGCAGCTCCGACCCACTGAGCTCCTACGAGCAGTACTTC. This encodes CASSSDPLSSYEQYF.

Of note for this clonotype: The likely explanation is a read error, given a far larger clone one base away. The chain recombines TRBV27 with TRBJ2-7; 10 bases are shared with TRBD1. The V segment lost 6 bases and the J segment 7 bases; nucleotides outside the gene matches: 12. CDR1 is MNHEY and CDR2 is SMNVEV in the germline V gene (reference sequence). CDR3 length: 15 residues. CDR3 nucleotide sequence: TGTGCCAGCAGAAAGACAGGGGGCGGATACAATGAGCAGTACTTC. Protein product: CASRKTGGGYNEQYF.

This chain joins TRBV7-2 and TRBJ2-7; no definite D call. The CDR3 covers 15 residues. The germline gives CDR1 SGHTA, CDR2 FQGNSA. Trimming took 5 bases from V and 1 from J, leaving 15 bases between them. The CDR3 here is CASSERVWQSYEQYF. The CDR3 DNA reads TGTGCCAGCAGCGAACGAGTATGGCAGTCCTACGAGCAGTACTTC.

A word on this clonotype: One junction end disagrees with the germline gene, perhaps due to a read error. The gene calls are TRBV19 and TRBJ1-5; D perhaps matches TRBD1 (5 bases). Looked up from germline, CDR1 is LNHDA and CDR2 is SQIVND (reference sequence). The CDR3 loop spans 17 amino acids. The CDR3 DNA is TGTGTCAGTAGTAGCACCCCCCGGGGATGGGGCAATCAGCCCCAGAATTTT. It encodes CVSSSTPRGWGNQPQNF.

The genes are TRBV19 and TRBJ1-2, with 7 bases aligning to TRBD1. V trimming: 5 bases; J trimming: 4 bases; junction bases outside the gene matches: 4. CDR3 length equals 13 residues. CDR1 and CDR2 from the germline V gene are LNHDA and SQIVND (reference sequence). Here the CDR3 reads CASSPRDSYGYTF. The DNA of the CDR3 is TGTGCCAGTAGTCCCCGGGACAGCTATGGCTACACCTTC.

A note on this clonotype: A much bigger clone sits one base away, suggesting this may be a read error. The rearrangement uses TRBV11-2 and TRBJ1-1; D is unclear. V was shortened by 5 bases and J by 4 bases, with 14 bases between the two germline ends. The germline CDR1 and CDR2 sequences are SGHAT and FQNNGV. This CDR3 comprises 14 residues. The CDR3 reads CASSRVDWGTEAFF. The CDR3 DNA reads as TGTGCCAGCAGCCGGGTCGATTGGGGCACTGAAGCTTTCTTT.

As for this clonotype: A single base is all that separates this from a far larger clone, so a read error is likely. The V and J genes are TRBV27 and TRBJ2-7; 12 bases are a match to TRBD2. Trimming took 0 bases from V and 7 from J; bases not matched to a gene: 7. The CDR3 contains 16 residues. Germline CDR1 and CDR2: MNHEY and SMNVEV (reference sequence). Here the CDR3 reads CASSLSGLAGGSEQYF. The DNA of the CDR3 is TGTGCCAGCAGTTTATCGGGGCTAGCGGGAGGGAGTGAGCAGTACTTC.

Comments on this clonotype: The junction and the germline gene differ at one end; a read error may be behind it. This chain joins TRBV5-1 and TRBJ2-7; 9 bases are a match to TRBD1. From germline, CDR1 is SGHRS and CDR2 YFSETQ. The CDR3 runs to 15 residues. The CDR3 sequence: CASSPGQGISYEQHF. In nucleotides, the CDR3 is TGCGCCAGCAGCCCGGGACAGGGAATATCCTACGAGCAGCACTTC.

This clonotype was seen once. The J gene is TRBJ1-2, the V gene TRBV27; no clear D gene. Germline CDR1 MNHEY, CDR2 SMNVEV (reference sequence). The CDR3 contains 13 residues. The V and J ends lost 4 bases and 4 bases respectively, with 10 bases between them. Here the CDR3 reads CASSSHRIYGYTF. Written as DNA, the CDR3 is TGTGCCAGCAGTTCCCACCGGATCTATGGCTACACCTTC.

The chain links TRBV19 to TRBJ1-5; D may be TRBD1 (5 bases). The CDR3 sequence is 14 residues long. V lost 4 bases, J lost 6 bases, and 13 bases lay in between. Germline CDR1 and CDR2: LNHDA and SQIVND (reference sequence). The CDR3 region has the DNA TGTGCCAGTAGTACAGCACCCGGGGGTCAGCCCCAGCATTTT. Translation: CASSTAPGGQPQHF.

This clonotype was seen at least ten times. The CDR3 loop reads CASSIEMGGRGSKETQYF. The DNA for the CDR3 is TGTGCCAGTAGTATAGAGATGGGAGGGAGAGGAAGCAAAGAGACCCAGTACTTC. This chain links TRBV19 with TRBJ2-5, with 7 bases identical to TRBD2. V dropped 0 bases and J dropped 3; count of bases not matched to a gene: 13. There are 18 residues in the CDR3. The germline V gene has CDR1 LNHDA and CDR2 SQIVND (reference sequence). The complete variable domain, with remaining parts taken from reference TRBV19 and TRBJ2-5, reads DGGITQSPKYLFRKEGQNVTLSCEQNLNHDAMYWYRQDPGQGLRLIYYSQIVNDFQKGDIAEGYSVSREKKESFPLTVTSAQKNPTAFYLCASSIEMGGRGSKETQYFGPGTRLLVL.